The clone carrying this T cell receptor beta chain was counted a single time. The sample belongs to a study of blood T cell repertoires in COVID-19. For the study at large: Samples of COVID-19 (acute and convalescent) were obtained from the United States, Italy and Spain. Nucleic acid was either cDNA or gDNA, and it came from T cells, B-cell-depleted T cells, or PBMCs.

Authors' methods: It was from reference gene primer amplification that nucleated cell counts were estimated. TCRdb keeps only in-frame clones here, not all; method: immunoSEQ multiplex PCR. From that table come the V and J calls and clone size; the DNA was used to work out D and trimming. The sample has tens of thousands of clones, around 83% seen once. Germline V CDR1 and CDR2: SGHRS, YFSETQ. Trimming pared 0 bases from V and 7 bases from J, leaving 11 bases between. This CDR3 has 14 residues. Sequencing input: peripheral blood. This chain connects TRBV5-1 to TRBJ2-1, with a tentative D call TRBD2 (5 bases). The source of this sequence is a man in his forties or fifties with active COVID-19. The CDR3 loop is CASSLVGSPNEQFF. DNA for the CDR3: TGCGCCAGCAGCTTGGTGGGGAGCCCGAATGAGCAGTTCTTC.